These 18 T cell receptor beta chains were all obtained from the same sample, sequenced in a study of tumor-infiltrating lymphocytes in primary liver carcinoma. Germline DNA was also extracted, while the blood RNA originated from unsorted whole blood. From about 0.5 ug of total RNA, TCR beta-specific cDNA was reverse-transcribed using a constant-region primer. Three nested multiplex PCR rounds of slightly modified ARM-PCR generated TCR beta libraries. A C-beta reverse primer and TRBV1-TRBV30 forward primers served in each of the first two PCR rounds, at 9 to 11 cycles apiece. TCRdb passed the multiplex PCR reads through MiXCR, listing each CDR3 protein once. The sample shows hundreds of thousands of distinct CDR3 sequences, roughly two thirds of them seen only once. Sample: peripheral blood. The receptors stem from a man aged 35 to 55 with primary liver carcinoma and hepatitis B virus infection.

Many counts were recorded for this clonotype. The chain employs TRBV6-5 and TRBJ1-2; D may be TRBD1 (5 bases). The CDR3 has 12 amino acids. Trimming left V 5 bases short and J 8 bases short, with 12 bases between. The germline V gene has CDR1 MNHEY and CDR2 SVGAGI. CDR3 protein: CASSLSGKGYTF. In DNA, the CDR3 is TGTGCCAGCAGTCTTTCAGGGAAAGGCTACACCTTC.

To note about this clonotype: This may stem from a read error, because a much larger clone lies one nucleotide away. This chain joins TRBV6-5 and TRBJ2-3; 8 nucleotides line up with TRBD1. V was pared by 9 bases and J by 4 bases, with 12 bases of the junction left unmatched. The germline V gene has CDR1 MNHEY and CDR2 SVGAGI. This CDR3 comprises 15 residues. CDR3 sequence (DNA): TGTGCCAGAAAAAGCAGGCAGGGGGCAGCAGATACGCAGTATTTT. Protein product: CARKSRQGAADTQYF.

Note on this clonotype: A junction boundary mismatches the germline segment, possibly from a read error. The chain has TRBV6-6 and TRBJ1-1; 7 nucleotides agree with TRBD1. CDR3 length equals 15 residues. Germline V lookup: CDR1 MNHNY, CDR2 SVGAGI (reference sequence). The CDR3 here is CTSSAPGQQNTEAFF. CDR3 in DNA: TGTACCAGCAGTGCCCCGGGACAGCAGAACACTGAAGCTTTCTTT.

In the case of this clonotype: The junction departs from germline at one end; a sequencing error may be responsible. The chain couples TRBV4-3 to TRBJ2-5; D gene uncertain. Germline V gene lookup returns CDR1 LGHNA and CDR2 YSLEER. The CDR3 consists of 13 residues. The CDR3 is CASNQDEKETQYF. Here the CDR3 DNA reads TGCGCGAGCAACCAAGATGAAAAAGAGACCCAGTACTTC.

This chain joins TRBV6-1 and TRBJ2-3; the D is unclear. Trimming shortened V by 7 bases and J by 5 bases, and 13 bases separated the two germline ends. The germline V gene encodes CDR1 MNHNS and CDR2 SASEGT. The CDR3 extends over 13 amino acids. The CDR3 sequence is CASTTTHEDTQYF. CDR3 coding DNA: TGTGCCAGCACCACGACCCATGAAGATACGCAGTATTTT.

The gene calls are TRBV28 and TRBJ2-5; D is possibly TRBD2 (5 bases). Trimming pared 5 bases from V and 10 bases from J, leaving 11 bases between. The length of the CDR3 is 11 residues. Germline V gene lookup returns CDR1 MDHEN and CDR2 SYDVKM. The CDR3 nucleotides are TGTGCCAGCAGTCTCGGGAAAAACCAGTACTTC. Protein sequence: CASSLGKNQYF. Looking up the rest from reference TRBV28 and TRBJ2-5 gives the full variable domain: DVKVTQSSRYLVKRTGEKVFLECVQDMDHENMFWYRQDPGLGLRLIYFSYDVKMKEKGDIPEGYSVSREKKERFSLILESASTNQTSMYLCASSLGKNQYFGPGTRLLVL.

Note on this clonotype: A junction end diverges from the germline sequence, so it may reflect a read error. CDR3 residues: CAGSGGLAEPFF. The CDR3 DNA reads as TGTGCCGGCAGCGGGGGACTAGCGGAACCTTTCTTC. The rearrangement joins TRBV11-2 to TRBJ2-1; 11 bases line up with TRBD2. Germline V lookup: CDR1 SGHAT, CDR2 FQNNGV. This CDR3 spans 12 amino acids.

The V and J genes are TRBV28 and TRBJ2-7; 8 nucleotides agree with TRBD2. J was trimmed by 4 bases and V by 6 bases; bases with no gene match: 14. The CDR3 is 16 amino acids. Germline lookup yields CDR1 MDHEN and CDR2 SYDVKM. As DNA, the CDR3 is TGTGCCAGCAGAGATGCCGGGACTAGTGGCCCTTACGAGCAGTACTTC. Encoded protein: CASRDAGTSGPYEQYF.

To note about this clonotype: A much larger clonotype is one base distant, so this may be a read error. This chain connects TRBV12-3 or TRBV12-4 to TRBJ2-1; D may be TRBD2 (5 bases). The CDR3 has 15 amino acids. The CDR3 bases are TGTGCCAGCACTTTAGCGCTGGCTAGCAAGAATGAGCAGTTCTTC. Translation: CASTLALASKNEQFF.

To note about this clonotype: It may be a read error: a sequence one base away is much more abundant. Lacking the conserved final phenylalanine or tryptophan, this CDR3 likely reflects a read error. This chain uses TRBV5-4 with TRBJ2-1; a weak D match, TRBD1 (6 bases). Trimming took off 0 bases at V and 7 bases at J, with 8 bases between the two ends. This CDR3 is built from 13 residues. Germline values: CDR1 SGHNT, CDR2 YYREEE (reference sequence). CDR3 sequence reads: CASSLGQANEQFL. The CDR3 DNA reads as TGTGCCAGCAGCTTGGGACAGGCAAATGAGCAGTTCTTA.

V usage is TRBV21-1 and J usage is TRBJ2-2. TRBV21-1 is a pseudogene. CDR3 length equals 15 residues. CDR3 amino acids: CASSKASGNTGELFF. The CDR3 coding sequence is TGTGCCAGCAGCAAAGCTAGCGGGAACACCGGGGAGCTGTTTTTT.

This clonotype was observed a handful of times. A much larger clone sits a single nucleotide away, making a read error possible. The CDR3 carries no conserved terminal phenylalanine or tryptophan, so it likely arises from a read error. The rearrangement links TRBV29-1 to TRBJ2-7, with 7 bases identical to TRBD2. V shed 7 bases and J 5 bases; nucleotides not matched to a gene: 5. Germline values: CDR1 SQVTM, CDR2 ANQGSEA. This CDR3 contains 11 residues. The CDR3 here is CSGVGGNEQYL. DNA for the CDR3: TGCAGCGGGGTCGGGGGGAACGAGCAGTACTTA.

As DNA, the CDR3 is TGTGCCAGCAGCTTACATATGGGAGAGACCCAGTACTTC. Its translation is CASSLHMGETQYF. J is TRBJ2-5 and V is TRBV5-6; D unresolved. Germline CDR1 reads SGHDT; CDR2 reads YYEEEE. V was pared by 2 bases and J by 4 bases, with 9 bases between. This CDR3 comprises 13 residues.

In its sample, this clonotype was seen many times. Here the CDR3 DNA reads TGTGCCAGCCGTGGGGGGCGGGAGCGCTCCTACGAGCAGTACTTC. This codes for CASRGGRERSYEQYF. The chain joins TRBV6-1 to TRBJ2-7; maybe TRBD2 (7 bases). V lost 8 bases to trimming and J lost 0 bases, with 17 bases between them. Germline V CDR1 and CDR2: MNHNS, SASEGT. This CDR3 region has 15 residues.

With regard to this clonotype: This may arise from a read error, as a much more abundant clone is one base away. CDR3: CASSYQREYGYTF. The CDR3 coding sequence is TGTGCCAGCAGTTACCAGAGGGAGTATGGCTACACCTTC. J is TRBJ1-2 and V is TRBV6-2 or TRBV6-3; D is unresolved. V lost 2 bases and J 5 bases, leaving 9 bases between the germline ends. CDR1 and CDR2 from the germline V gene are MNHEY and SVGEGT. This CDR3 has 13 amino acids.

With regard to this clonotype: Given a much more abundant clone one base away, this may be a read error. CDR3 nucleotide sequence: TGTGCCATCGGTGGGCCGGGACTAGCGTCTAGCACAGATACGCAGTATTTT. Translation gives CAIGGPGLASSTDTQYF. The V and J genes are TRBV10-3 and TRBJ2-3, with 10 nucleotides matching TRBD2. CDR1 is ENHRY and CDR2 is SYGVKD in the germline V gene. V lost 8 bases to trimming and J lost 0 bases; unmatched junction nucleotides: 11. The CDR3 extends over 17 amino acids.

Points on this clonotype: A much larger clone sits a single nucleotide away, making a read error possible. The chain links TRBV5-4 to TRBJ2-6; D remains unclear. V lost 2 bases and J lost 0, with 9 bases in between. The germline V gene has CDR1 SGHNT and CDR2 YYREEE (reference sequence). There are 16 residues in the CDR3. The CDR3 here is CASSFFEASGANVLTF. CDR3 sequence (DNA): TGTGCCAGCAGCTTTTTTGAGGCCTCTGGGGCCAACGTCCTGACTTTC.

A remark on this clonotype: A much bigger clone sits one base away, suggesting this may be a read error. This chain links TRBV6-5 with TRBJ1-2; tentative D call: TRBD1 (5 bases). V lost 6 bases, J lost 9 bases, and 14 bases lay in between. Germline V CDR1 and CDR2: MNHEY, SVGAGI. The CDR3 has 12 amino acids. CDR3 bases: TGTGCCAGCAGAGAGACAGCCTTATGCTACACCTTC. Translating it yields CASRETALCYTF.